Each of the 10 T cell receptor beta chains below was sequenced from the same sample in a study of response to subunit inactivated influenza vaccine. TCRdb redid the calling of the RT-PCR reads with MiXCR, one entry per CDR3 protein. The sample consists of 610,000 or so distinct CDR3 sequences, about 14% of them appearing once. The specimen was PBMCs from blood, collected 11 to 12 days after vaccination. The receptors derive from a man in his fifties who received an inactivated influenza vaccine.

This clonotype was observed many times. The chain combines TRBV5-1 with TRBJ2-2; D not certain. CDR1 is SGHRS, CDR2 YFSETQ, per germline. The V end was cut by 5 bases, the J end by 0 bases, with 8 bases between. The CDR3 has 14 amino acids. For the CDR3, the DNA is TGCGCCAGCAGGTGGACGGCGAACACCGGGGAGCTGTTTTTT. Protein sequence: CASRWTANTGELFF.

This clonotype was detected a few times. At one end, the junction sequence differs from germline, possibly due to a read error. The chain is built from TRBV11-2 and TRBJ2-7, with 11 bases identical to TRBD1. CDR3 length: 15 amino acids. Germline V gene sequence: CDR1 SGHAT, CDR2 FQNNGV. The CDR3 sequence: CASSSRDRGSFEQYF. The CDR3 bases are TGTGCCAGCAGCTCGAGGGACAGGGGGTCCTTCGAGCAGTACTTC.

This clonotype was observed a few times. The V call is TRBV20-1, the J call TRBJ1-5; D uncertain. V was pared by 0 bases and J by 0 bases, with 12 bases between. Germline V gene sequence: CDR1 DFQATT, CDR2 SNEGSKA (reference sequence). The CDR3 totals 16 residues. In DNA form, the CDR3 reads TGCAGTGCTAGAGATCTCCGGGTACTTAGCAATCAGCCCCAGCATTTT. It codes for CSARDLRVLSNQPQHF.

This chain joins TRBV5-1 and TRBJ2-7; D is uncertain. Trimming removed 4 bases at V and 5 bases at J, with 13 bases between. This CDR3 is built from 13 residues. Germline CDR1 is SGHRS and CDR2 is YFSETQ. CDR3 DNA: TGCGCCAGCAGCCAGACAAACGACCACGAGCAGTACTTC. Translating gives CASSQTNDHEQYF.

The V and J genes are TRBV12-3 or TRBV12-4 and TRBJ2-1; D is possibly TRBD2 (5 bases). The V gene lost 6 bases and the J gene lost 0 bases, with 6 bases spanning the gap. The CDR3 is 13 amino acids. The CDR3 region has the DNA TGTGCCAGCAGGAGCGGCTCCTACAATGAGCAGTTCTTC. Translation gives CASRSGSYNEQFF.

CDR3 loop: CASSYSSMSGSWRYNEQFF. CDR3 DNA sequence: TGTGCCAGCAGTTACTCGAGTATGAGCGGGAGTTGGCGATACAATGAGCAGTTCTTC. J is TRBJ2-1 and V is TRBV6-5, with 8 bases that match TRBD2. This CDR3 is built from 19 residues. Trimming removed 0 bases from V and 4 bases from J; junction bases left unmatched: 14. Germline lookup yields CDR1 MNHEY and CDR2 SVGAGI.

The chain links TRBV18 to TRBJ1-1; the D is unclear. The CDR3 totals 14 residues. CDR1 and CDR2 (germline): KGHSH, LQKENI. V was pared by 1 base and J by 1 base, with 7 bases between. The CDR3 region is CASSPRAENTEAFF. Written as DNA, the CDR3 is TGTGCCAGCTCACCACGGGCAGAGAACACTGAAGCTTTCTTT.

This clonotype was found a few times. CDR3 sequence (DNA): TGCGCCAGCAGTGACCCGACCTACGAGCAGTACTTC. Translation: CASSDPTYEQYF. The chain employs TRBV10-2 and TRBJ2-7; D unclear. This CDR3 is built from 12 residues. V was clipped by 3 bases and J by 2 bases, with 5 bases between them. The germline gives CDR1 WSHSY, CDR2 SAAADI.

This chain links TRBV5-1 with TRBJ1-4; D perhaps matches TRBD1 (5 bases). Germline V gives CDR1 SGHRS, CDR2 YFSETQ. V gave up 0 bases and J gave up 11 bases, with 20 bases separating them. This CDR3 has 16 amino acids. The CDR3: CASSLAPPGASEKLFF. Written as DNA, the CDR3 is TGCGCCAGCAGCTTGGCGCCCCCTGGGGCTAGTGAGAAACTGTTTTTT.

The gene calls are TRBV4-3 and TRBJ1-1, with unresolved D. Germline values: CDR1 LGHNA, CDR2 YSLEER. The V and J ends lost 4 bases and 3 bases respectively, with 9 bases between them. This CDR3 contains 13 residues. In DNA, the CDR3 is TGCGCCAGCAGCCCGGTCGGGGACACTGAAGCTTTCTTT. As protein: CASSPVGDTEAFF.